This T cell receptor beta chain is drawn from a study of blood T cell repertoires in COVID-19. Study background: Some COVID-19 samples were acute and others convalescent; all came from the United States, Italy and Spain. PBMCs, B-cell-depleted T cells, or T cells provided the cDNA or gDNA that made up the material.

The CDR3 contains 13 residues. Germline CDR1 is SGDLS and CDR2 is YYNGEE. V was pared by 7 bases and J by 2 bases, with 12 bases between. The study assigned cohorts using participant-reported clinical history. Clones were sequenced by immunoSEQ multiplex PCR, and TCRdb holds only the in-frame ones, with some missing. The repertoire holds 200,000 to 250,000 clones, with roughly 87% as singletons. The chain joins TRBV9 to TRBJ1-2; D is unclear. The clonotype originates from a man younger than 30 with acute COVID-19. Material: PBMCs or T cells enriched from blood (not recorded which). The CDR3 DNA is TGTGCCAGCCGCGGACTGGAAAACTATGGCTACACCTTC. Its protein is CASRGLENYGYTF.